This entry lists 24 T cell receptor beta chains sequenced from one sample in a study of T cells after yellow fever vaccination. TCRdb itself ran the 5' RACE reads through MiXCR, one entry per CDR3 protein. This table has 150,000 to 200,000 distinct CDR3 sequences, around 10% appearing once. Sequenced material: CD8+ T cells sorted from PBMCs, taken 15 days after the yellow fever booster vaccination. These receptors were obtained from a young man who received the YFV17D yellow fever vaccine.

This clonotype came up many times. The rearrangement joins TRBV18 to TRBJ2-1; D is undetermined. Germline loops: CDR1 KGHSH, CDR2 LQKENI. This CDR3 has 15 amino acids. The V end lost 0 bases, the J end lost 3 bases, and 9 bases lay between the germline ends. In DNA, the CDR3 is TGTGCCAGCTCACCACCAGACAAGGACTACAATGAGCAGTTCTTC. Amino acids: CASSPPDKDYNEQFF.

The chain links TRBV6-5 to TRBJ2-1; TRBD2 agrees at 11 bases. The CDR3 sequence is 15 residues long. Germline V lookup: CDR1 MNHEY, CDR2 SVGAGI. V gave up 5 bases and J gave up 7 bases; unmatched junction bases: 7. The CDR3 DNA sequence: TGTGCCAGCAGTCCTAGCGGGGGGCCGGGAAATGAGCAGTTCTTC. This gives the protein CASSPSGGPGNEQFF.

This clonotype was counted ten times or more. This rearrangement joins TRBV28 to TRBJ2-1; 12 positions match TRBD2. This CDR3 is 19 amino acids long. Germline loops: CDR1 MDHEN, CDR2 SYDVKM. V lost 3 bases to trimming and J lost 1 base; unmatched junction nucleotides: 10. The CDR3 is CASSFLELAGGTSYNEQFF. The DNA of the CDR3 is TGTGCCAGCAGTTTTTTGGAACTAGCGGGGGGAACGTCCTACAATGAGCAGTTCTTC.

V is TRBV25-1 and J is TRBJ2-7; 7 bases map to TRBD2. The germline gives CDR1 MGHDK, CDR2 SYGVNS. V lost 4 bases, J lost 2 bases, and 20 bases stayed unmatched. This CDR3 is built from 19 residues. The CDR3 DNA reads as TGTGCCAGCAGTGCCCCCTCGTTTGTATCCAGCGGGAAAGCCTACGAGCAGTACTTC. Residues: CASSAPSFVSSGKAYEQYF.

In its sample, this clonotype was seen a few times. CDR3 amino acids: CASSQGHRRGVRADTQYF. The CDR3 nucleotides are TGTGCCAGCAGCCAAGGACACAGGCGGGGAGTTCGTGCAGATACGCAGTATTTT. The chain links TRBV3-1 to TRBJ2-3; the D gene is possibly TRBD2 (6 bases). CDR3 length equals 18 residues. In germline, CDR1 is LGHDT, CDR2 YNNKEL (reference sequence). With 1 base removed from V and 4 bases from J, the gap between germline ends came to 21 bases.

The CDR3 is CASSLGAGYRSYEQYV. In DNA form, the CDR3 reads TGCGCCAGCAGCTTGGGGGCAGGGTACCGCTCCTACGAGCAGTACGTC. The V call is TRBV4-1, the J call TRBJ2-7, with a possible D match to TRBD1 (6 bases). CDR1 is MGHRA, CDR2 YSYEKL, per germline. The CDR3 covers 16 residues. The V end lost 5 bases, the J end lost 0 bases, and 17 bases lay between the germline ends.

This chain uses TRBV4-2 with TRBJ1-2; D call uncertain. Germline loops: CDR1 LGHNA, CDR2 YNFKEQ. Trimming shortened V by 0 bases and J by 7 bases, and 12 bases separated the two germline ends. This CDR3 has 14 residues. The DNA for the CDR3 is TGTGCCAGCAGCCAAGATTTGGTCTCCAGTGGCTACACCTTC. Translated, it gives CASSQDLVSSGYTF.

This clonotype was counted a few times. The CDR3 bases are TGCGCCAGCAGGCTATTACGGGAGACCCAGTACTTC. This sequence encodes CASRLLRETQYF. The chain links TRBV23-1 to TRBJ2-5; D remains ambiguous. TRBV23-1 is an open reading frame, and its role is uncertain. The CDR3 runs to 12 residues. Between the trimmed V and J ends, which lost 6 bases and 5 bases, there was a span of 10 bases.

The chain combines TRBV4-1 with TRBJ2-1; no firm D call. Trimming cost V 0 bases and J 3 bases, with 15 bases left between them. In germline, CDR1 is MGHRA, CDR2 YSYEKL. The CDR3 has 17 residues. The CDR3 is CASSQEPGSILYNEQFF. Written as DNA, the CDR3 is TGCGCCAGCAGCCAAGAGCCAGGCTCCATCCTCTACAATGAGCAGTTCTTC.

This clonotype has only a few counts. The gene calls are TRBV7-6 and TRBJ1-5; TRBD1 is a possible D gene (5 bases). The CDR3 has 15 amino acids. Deletions cut 1 base from V and 6 bases from J, with 13 bases between. Per the germline V gene, CDR1 is SGHVS and CDR2 is FNYEAQ. This chain's CDR3 is CASSLGGEGSQPQHF. CDR3 DNA: TGTGCCAGCAGCTTAGGGGGCGAGGGAAGTCAGCCCCAGCATTTT.

The rearrangement links TRBV4-3 to TRBJ2-7, with 9 bases lining up with TRBD2. This CDR3 has 14 residues. Germline-derived CDR1 and CDR2 are LGHNA and YSLEER. V was clipped by 8 bases and J by 4 bases; unmatched bases: 9. Here the CDR3 reads CASALGTSLYEQYF. The CDR3 coding sequence is TGCGCCAGCGCTCTAGGGACTAGCTTGTACGAGCAGTACTTC.

This chain joins TRBV5-1 and TRBJ2-2; D possibly corresponds to TRBD1 (5 bases). The CDR3 has 15 amino acids. The germline gives CDR1 SGHRS, CDR2 YFSETQ. V lost 1 base and J 3 bases, leaving 10 bases between the germline ends. The CDR3 DNA reads as TGCGCCAGCAGCTTGCGCTGGGGCGACACCGGGGAGCTGTTTTTT. Protein product: CASSLRWGDTGELFF.

This clonotype has more than one count but fewer than ten. The CDR3 DNA is TGTGCCAGCAGTGACGGTAGGGGGATGCGATTGAACATTCAGTACTTC. Translated: CASSDGRGMRLNIQYF. The gene calls are TRBV2 and TRBJ2-4; possibly TRBD1 for D (6 bases). This CDR3 is built from 16 residues. V shed 3 bases and J shed 7 bases, with 19 bases lying between them. Germline V gene lookup returns CDR1 SNHLY and CDR2 FYNNEI.

This clonotype showed up just a few times. V usage is TRBV7-2 and J usage is TRBJ2-3; D may match TRBD1 or TRBD2 (6 bases each). The V end lost 1 base, the J end lost 6 bases, and 17 bases lay between the germline ends. Germline CDR1 and CDR2: SGHTA and FQGNSA. The CDR3 runs to 16 residues. The DNA of the CDR3 is TGTGCCAGCAGCTTAGATCGGGGGCCCACCCCGGATACGCAGTATTTT. It encodes CASSLDRGPTPDTQYF.

This clonotype was found a few times. The chain carries TRBV5-1 and TRBJ2-1; D remains ambiguous. Germline CDR1 is SGHRS and CDR2 is YFSETQ. The V and J ends lost 4 bases and 6 bases respectively, with 11 bases between them. This CDR3 has 13 amino acids. In nucleotides, the CDR3 is TGCGCCAGCAGCCAAATTGGCGGCAATGAGCAGTTCTTC. It codes for CASSQIGGNEQFF.

This clonotype occurred a few times. The chain employs TRBV6-1 and TRBJ2-1; 14 nucleotides agree with TRBD2. Trimming took 4 bases from V and 9 from J; bases not matched to a gene: 5. The CDR3 contains 15 residues. Germline lookup yields CDR1 MNHNS and CDR2 SASEGT. Written as DNA, the CDR3 is TGTGCCAGCAGTGGGACTAGCGGGGGGCATGTTGAGCAGTTCTTC. This sequence encodes CASSGTSGGHVEQFF.

CDR3: CASSLPLGQLQETQYF. The CDR3 bases are TGTGCCAGCAGCTTACCCCTCGGACAACTTCAAGAGACCCAGTACTTC. The chain combines TRBV7-2 with TRBJ2-5, with D tentatively TRBD1 (5 bases). V was trimmed by 2 bases and J by 2 bases, leaving 15 bases between them. There are 16 residues in the CDR3. Germline V gene lookup returns CDR1 SGHTA and CDR2 FQGNSA. The whole variable domain, filled in from reference TRBV7-2 and TRBJ2-5, reads GAGVSQSPSNKVTEKGKDVELRCDPISGHTALYWYRQSLGQGLEFLIYFQGNSAPDKSGLPSDRFSAERTGGSVSTLTIQRTQQEDSAVYLCASSLPLGQLQETQYFGPGTRLLVL.

This chain connects TRBV11-3 to TRBJ2-5, with TRBD2 as a possible D gene (7 bases). The CDR3 sequence is 15 residues long. Trimming left V 3 bases short and J 0 bases short, with 11 bases between. The V gene's germline CDR1 is SGHNT and CDR2 YENEEA. CDR3: CASSFRGGDQETQYF. CDR3 bases: TGTGCCAGCAGCTTCAGGGGAGGGGACCAAGAGACCCAGTACTTC.

This clonotype has just a few counts. The V call is TRBV28, the J call TRBJ2-2, with 7 bases identical to TRBD2. The CDR3 consists of 16 residues. With 6 bases clipped from V and 3 bases from J, the junction kept 10 bases outside the gene matches. CDR1 is MDHEN and CDR2 is SYDVKM in the germline V gene. CDR3 coding DNA: TGTGCCAGCAGCCCGCTCGTGGGGGGGGACACCGGGGAGCTGTTTTTT. The encoded protein is CASSPLVGGDTGELFF.

This clonotype has just a few counts. V and J are TRBV29-1 and TRBJ2-7, with a possible D match to TRBD1 (7 bases). Germline V gives CDR1 SQVTM, CDR2 ANQGSEA. The CDR3 extends over 15 amino acids. Trimming cost V 6 bases and J 2 bases, with 20 bases left between them. CDR3 sequence (DNA): TGCAGCGTCGTAGGCGGCAGGGGGGAAACCTACGAGCAGTACTTC. It yields the protein CSVVGGRGETYEQYF.

The rearrangement joins TRBV7-2 to TRBJ2-1, with D unresolved. CDR1 is SGHTA and CDR2 is FQGNSA in the germline V gene. V gave up 8 bases and J gave up 3 bases, with 11 bases separating them. CDR3 length: 13 residues. CDR3 loop: CASVGQNYNEQFF. The DNA of the CDR3 is TGTGCCAGCGTTGGCCAAAACTACAATGAGCAGTTCTTC. Combining the CDR3 with reference TRBV7-2 and TRBJ2-1 gives the whole variable domain GAGVSQSPSNKVTEKGKDVELRCDPISGHTALYWYRQSLGQGLEFLIYFQGNSAPDKSGLPSDRFSAERTGGSVSTLTIQRTQQEDSAVYLCASVGQNYNEQFFGPGTRLTVL.

This clonotype was detected only a few times. The rearrangement uses TRBV20-1 and TRBJ2-1; 8 bases align to TRBD1. Looked up from germline, CDR1 is DFQATT and CDR2 is SNEGSKA (reference sequence). This CDR3 is 15 amino acids long. With 6 bases clipped from V and 4 bases from J, the junction kept 11 bases outside the gene matches. The CDR3 sequence is CSAPSPGGSYNEQFF. Written as DNA, the CDR3 is TGCAGTGCCCCCTCCCCAGGGGGCTCGTACAATGAGCAGTTCTTC.

The chain joins TRBV7-9 to TRBJ2-6; weak D call: TRBD1 (6 bases). Trimming removed 2 bases from V and 2 bases from J, with 13 bases in between. Germline CDR1 SEHNR, CDR2 FQNEAQ (reference sequence). CDR3 size: 17 residues. The CDR3 DNA is TGTGCCAGCAGCTTATCGGGGAACAGGGCTGGGGCCAACGTCCTGACTTTC. Translation: CASSLSGNRAGANVLTF.

This sequence joins TRBV29-1 and TRBJ1-1, with D possibly TRBD1 on 5 matching bases. Germline V gene sequence: CDR1 SQVTM, CDR2 ANQGSEA. CDR3 length: 15 residues. V shed 0 bases and J shed 1 base, with 12 bases lying between them. The CDR3 DNA sequence: TGCAGCGTTGAAGATTCAGGGTTGGAGAACACTGAAGCTTTCTTT. It specifies CSVEDSGLENTEAFF.